This TCR beta chain was identified during a study of blood T cell repertoires in COVID-19. This clone was recorded only once. V trimming: 3 bases; J trimming: 6 bases; junction bases outside the gene matches: 3. The length of the CDR3 is 14 residues. Germline CDR1 reads MNHEY; CDR2 reads SMNVEV (reference sequence). Assay: immunoSEQ multiplex PCR; the TCRdb copy retains only in-frame clones and omits some. The data hold approximately 230,000 clones, with about nine tenths observed a single time. The sample comprised PBMCs or T cells enriched from blood (not recorded which). The TCR sequence derives from a woman between 18 and 29 years old who had recovered from COVID-19. V gene TRBV27 combines with J gene TRBJ1-4; 8 bases fit TRBD1. The CDR3 coding sequence is TGTGCCAGCAGTTTGTACAGGGGGGATGAAAAACTGTTTTTT. Translation: CASSLYRGDEKLFF.